This T cell receptor beta chain appears in the sequencing data of a study of cytomegalovirus exposure and HLA in healthy donors. As regards this clone: Its antigen remains unknown.

Study findings and constraints: Analysis performed later showed TCR beta chains linked to HLA being more clonally expanded than equally common others.

Trimming shortened V by 2 bases and J by 6 bases, and 17 bases separated the two germline ends. This CDR3 has 15 amino acids. Germline lookup yields CDR1 KGHSH and CDR2 LQKENI. The PCR ran on 60 Vbeta and 13 Jbeta primers. Libraries were prepared by immunoSEQ multiplex PCR; TCRdb keeps only in-frame clonotypes and omits some of them. This sample has about 140,000 clones, with about 75% found just once. This TCR came from a man aged 25 to 40 in good health and CMV-seronegative. The chain joins TRBV18 to TRBJ2-7, with unresolved D. What was sequenced was PBMCs. As DNA, the CDR3 is TGTGCCAGCTCACCAATCGAAGTACTCGGTGGCGAGCAGTACTTC. Translation: CASSPIEVLGGEQYF. Variable domain in full (rest from reference TRBV18 and TRBJ2-7): NAGVMQNPRHLVRRRGQEARLRCSPMKGHSHVYWYRQLPEEGLKFMVYLQKENIIDESGMPKERFSAEFPKEGPSILRIQQVVRGDSAAYFCASSPIEVLGGEQYFGPGTRLTVT.